The sequence of this T cell receptor beta chain was determined in a study of T-cell memory formation after mild COVID-19. Findings of the study overall: Clones that shrank (day 15 to 85) were balanced CD4/CD8, whereas later expanders leaned CD4+.

Remarks on this clonotype: Its specificity is not known.

Using its own MiXCR run on the 5' RACE reads, TCRdb lists one record per CDR3 protein. Counted here are some 490,000 distinct CDR3 sequences, 15% to 20% occurring once; the ten biggest clones make up around 12%. CDR1 and CDR2 from the germline V gene are SGHVS and FQNEAQ. The CDR3 consists of 15 residues. After removal of 1 base from V and 7 bases from J, the junction contained 4 bases not matched to a gene. The sample taken for sequencing was PBMCs or a T cell subset sorted from them (not recorded which). This rearrangement joins TRBV7-8 to TRBJ2-1; 10 bases fit TRBD2. The TCR was taken from an adult woman who had mild COVID-19 (a few samples of this study predate the infection). Cell type and time point are not known. CDR3 protein: CASSLVAGGFNEQFF. DNA for the CDR3: TGTGCCAGCAGCTTAGTAGCGGGAGGTTTTAATGAGCAGTTCTTC.